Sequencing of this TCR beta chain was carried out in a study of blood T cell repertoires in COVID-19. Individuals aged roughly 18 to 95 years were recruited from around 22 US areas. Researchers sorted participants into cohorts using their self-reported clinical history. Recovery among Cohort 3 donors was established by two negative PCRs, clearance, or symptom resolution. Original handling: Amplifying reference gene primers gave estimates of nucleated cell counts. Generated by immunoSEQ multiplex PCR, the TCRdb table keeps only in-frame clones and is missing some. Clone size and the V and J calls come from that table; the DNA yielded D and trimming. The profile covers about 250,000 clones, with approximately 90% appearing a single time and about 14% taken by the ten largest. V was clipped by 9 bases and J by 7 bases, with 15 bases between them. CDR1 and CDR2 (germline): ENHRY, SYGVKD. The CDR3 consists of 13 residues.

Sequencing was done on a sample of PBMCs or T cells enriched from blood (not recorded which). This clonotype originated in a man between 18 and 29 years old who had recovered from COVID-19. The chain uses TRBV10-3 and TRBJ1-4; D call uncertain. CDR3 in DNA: TGTGCCATGAGAGGGAGCTCACTTGAAAAACTGTTTTTT. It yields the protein CAMRGSSLEKLFF.